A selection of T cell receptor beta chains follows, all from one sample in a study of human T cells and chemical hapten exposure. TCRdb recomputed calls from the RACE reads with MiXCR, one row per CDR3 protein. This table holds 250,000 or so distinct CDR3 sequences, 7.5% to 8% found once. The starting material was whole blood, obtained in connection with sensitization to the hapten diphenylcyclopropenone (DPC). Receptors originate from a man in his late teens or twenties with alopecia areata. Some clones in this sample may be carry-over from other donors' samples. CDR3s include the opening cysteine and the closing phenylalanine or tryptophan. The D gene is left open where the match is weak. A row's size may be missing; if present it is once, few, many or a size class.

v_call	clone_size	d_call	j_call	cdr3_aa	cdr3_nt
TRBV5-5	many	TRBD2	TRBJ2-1	CASSFPGLAGGNEQFF	TGTGCCAGCAGCTTTCCGGGACTAGCGGGGGGAAATGAGCAGTTCTTC
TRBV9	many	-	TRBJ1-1	CASSSRGTLNTEAFF	TGTGCCAGCAGCTCTCGGGGGACCCTGAACACTGAAGCTTTCTTT
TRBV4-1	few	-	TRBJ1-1	CASSQKVTGPEAFF	TGCGCCAGCAGCCAAAAGGTTACAGGGCCTGAAGCTTTCTTT
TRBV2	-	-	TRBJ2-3	CASRGSTQYF	TGTGCCAGCAGGGGGAGTACGCAGTATTTT
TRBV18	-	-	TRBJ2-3	CASSPWSSTDTQYF	TGTGCCAGCTCACCTTGGAGTTCTACAGATACGCAGTATTTT
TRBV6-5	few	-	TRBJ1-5	CASRITPGRNQPQHF	TGTGCCAGCAGGATTACTCCGGGCAGGAATCAGCCCCAGCATTTT
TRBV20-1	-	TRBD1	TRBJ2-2	CSARRGPGELFF	TGCAGTGCTCGCAGGGGGCCCGGGGAGCTGTTTTTT
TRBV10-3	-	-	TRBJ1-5	CAISGTDSNQPQHF	TGTGCCATCAGTGGTACAGATAGCAATCAGCCCCAGCATTTT
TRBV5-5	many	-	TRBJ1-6	CASSLSWGSPLHF	TGTGCCAGCAGCTTGAGTTGGGGTTCACCCCTCCACTTT
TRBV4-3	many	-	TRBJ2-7	CASSPRAGPPIGF	TGCGCCAGCAGCCCTCGGGCCGGACCTCCGATAGGCTTC
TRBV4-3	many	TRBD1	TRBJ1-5	CASSQDRTGDQPQHF	TGCGCCAGCAGCCAAGATCGCACAGGGGATCAGCCCCAGCATTTT
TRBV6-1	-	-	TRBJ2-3	CASSEAREPTTDYF	TGTGCCAGCAGTGAAGCGCGCGAGCCCACCACCGATTATTTT
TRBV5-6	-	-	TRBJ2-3	CASSLGLTFRADTQYF	TGTGCCAGCAGCTTGGGGCTGACTTTTAGGGCAGATACGCAGTATTTT
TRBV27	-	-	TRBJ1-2	CASSQRRASNYGYTF	TGTGCCAGCAGCCAAAGGCGGGCGTCTAACTATGGCTACACCTTC
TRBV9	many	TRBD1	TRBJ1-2	CASSEQTGPGSNYGYTF	TGTGCCAGCAGCGAGCAGACAGGGCCGGGGTCCAACTATGGCTACACCTTC
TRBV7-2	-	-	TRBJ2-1	CASSSSAAHCNEQFF	TGTGCCAGCAGCTCGAGCGCGGCCCATTGCAATGAGCAGTTCTTC
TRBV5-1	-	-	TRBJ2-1	CASSLAPGAGAYNEQFF	TGCGCCAGCAGCTTGGCCCCAGGGGCCGGGGCCTACAATGAGCAGTTCTTC
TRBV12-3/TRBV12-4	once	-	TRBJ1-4	CASSSVHRGEKLFF	TGTGCCAGCAGTTCCGTCCATCGAGGTGAAAAACTGTTTTTT
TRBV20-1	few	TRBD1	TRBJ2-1	CSARDRDRGYNEQFF	TGCAGTGCTAGAGATAGGGACAGGGGATACAATGAGCAGTTCTTC
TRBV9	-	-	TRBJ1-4	CASSVATTNEKLFF	TGTGCCAGCAGCGTAGCTACAACTAATGAAAAACTGTTTTTT
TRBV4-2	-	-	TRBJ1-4	CASSPGGLRDEKLFF	TGTGCCAGCAGCCCGGGAGGCCTGCGCGATGAAAAACTGTTTTTT
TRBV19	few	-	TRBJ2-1	CASSISRTGNEQFF	TGTGCCAGTAGTATAAGCCGAACGGGAAATGAGCAGTTCTTC
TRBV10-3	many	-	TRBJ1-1	CAISESEGTSSEAFF	TGTGCCATCAGTGAGTCTGAGGGAACATCGAGTGAAGCTTTCTTT
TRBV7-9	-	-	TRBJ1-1	CASSHEGWHTEAFF	TGTGCCAGCAGCCACGAAGGTTGGCACACTGAAGCTTTCTTT
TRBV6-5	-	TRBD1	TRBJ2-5	CASANRGRLRETQYF	TGTGCCAGCGCTAATAGGGGGCGTCTTCGAGAGACCCAGTACTTC
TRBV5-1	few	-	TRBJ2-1	CASSPGLNYNEQFF	TGCGCCAGCAGCCCCGGACTAAACTACAATGAGCAGTTCTTC
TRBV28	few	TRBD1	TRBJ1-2	CASRENRGRGYGYTF	TGTGCCAGCAGGGAGAACAGGGGTCGGGGCTATGGCTACACCTTC
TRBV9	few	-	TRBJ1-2	CASSVVGTPHYGYTF	TGTGCCAGCAGCGTAGTTGGGACTCCTCACTATGGCTACACCTTC
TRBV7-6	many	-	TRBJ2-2	CASSPRDLRTGELFF	TGTGCCAGCAGCCCCCGGGACCTTCGCACCGGGGAGCTGTTTTTT
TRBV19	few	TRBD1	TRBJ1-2	CASSPQGQTFYGYTF	TGTGCCAGTAGTCCCCAGGGACAGACTTTCTATGGCTACACCTTC
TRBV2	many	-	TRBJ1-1	CASIERLDTEAFF	TGTGCCAGCATTGAGAGGTTGGACACTGAAGCTTTCTTT
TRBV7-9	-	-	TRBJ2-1	CASSLLGYNEQFF	TGTGCCAGCAGCTTATTAGGCTACAATGAGCAGTTCTTC
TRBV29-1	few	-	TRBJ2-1	CSVGRGNYNEQFF	TGCAGCGTTGGTAGAGGGAACTACAATGAGCAGTTCTTC
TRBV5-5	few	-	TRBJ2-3	CASSWAYTTSTDTQYF	TGTGCCAGCAGCTGGGCTTACACCACTAGCACAGATACGCAGTATTTT
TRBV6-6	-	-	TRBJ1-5	CASSYGGAGQPQHF	TGTGCCAGCAGTTACGGGGGGGCGGGTCAGCCCCAGCATTTT
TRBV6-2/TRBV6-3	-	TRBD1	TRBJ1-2	CASTYGGQGAPNGYTF	TGTGCCAGCACTTATGGAGGACAGGGGGCGCCGAATGGCTACACCTTC
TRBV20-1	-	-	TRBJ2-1	CSARGRSGSEQFF	TGCAGTGCTAGAGGTAGAAGTGGCAGTGAGCAGTTCTTC
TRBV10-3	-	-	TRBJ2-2	CAISESTANTGELFF	TGTGCCATCAGTGAGTCGACAGCGAACACCGGGGAGCTGTTTTTT
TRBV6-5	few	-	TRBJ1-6	CASRRRNSPLHF	TGTGCCAGCAGAAGAAGAAATTCACCCCTCCACTTT
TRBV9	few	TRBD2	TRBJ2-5	CASSSHGGALEETQYF	TGTGCCAGCAGCTCCCACGGGGGGGCGTTGGAGGAGACCCAGTACTTC
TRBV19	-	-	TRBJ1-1	CATTEGNEAFF	TGTGCCACCACGGAGGGGAATGAAGCTTTCTTT
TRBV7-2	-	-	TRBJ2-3	CASSSSRGTDTQYF	TGTGCCAGCAGCTCAAGCAGGGGCACAGATACGCAGTATTTT